One sample yielded the 20 T cell receptor beta chains listed below, sequenced in a study of blood T cell repertoires in COVID-19. TCRdb's copy holds only in-frame clones and misses some; the assay was immunoSEQ multiplex PCR. The table lists 250,000 to 300,000 clones, approximately 88% of them singletons. The material sequenced was PBMCs or T cells enriched from blood (not recorded which). These TCRs come from a young woman who had recovered from COVID-19.

The rearrangement joins TRBV18 to TRBJ1-1; 7 bases are a match to TRBD1. This CDR3 is built from 15 residues. After removal of 2 bases from V and 7 bases from J, the junction contained 10 bases not matched to a gene. The germline CDR1 and CDR2 sequences are KGHSH and LQKENI. The CDR3: CASSPIDRGGVEAFF. CDR3 bases: TGTGCCAGCTCACCAATTGATAGAGGGGGCGTTGAAGCTTTCTTT.

The chain has TRBV11-3 and TRBJ2-5, with a possible D match to TRBD1 (5 bases). In germline, CDR1 is SGHNT, CDR2 YENEEA. V was cut by 3 bases and J by 3 bases, with 17 bases left in between. The CDR3 is 16 residues long. CDR3 amino acids: CASSFSPQGTKETQYF. CDR3 DNA sequence: TGTGCCAGCAGCTTCTCCCCTCAGGGTACTAAAGAGACCCAGTACTTC.

This clone has just a few counts. This chain uses TRBV4-1 with TRBJ1-6; D not certain. CDR3 size: 15 residues. Per germline, CDR1 MGHRA and CDR2 YSYEKL. Trimming shortened V by 0 bases and J by 9 bases, and 12 bases separated the two germline ends. The CDR3 protein is CASSQDSARSSPLHF. Written as DNA, the CDR3 is TGCGCCAGCAGCCAAGATTCCGCGCGGAGTTCACCCCTCCACTTT.

This chain links TRBV10-2 with TRBJ1-1; no clear D gene. With 7 bases removed from V and 3 bases from J, the gap between germline ends came to 27 bases. CDR1 and CDR2 (germline): WSHSY, SAAADI. The CDR3 consists of 18 residues. CDR3 sequence: CASNHPVGISGLDTEAFF. The CDR3 DNA reads TGCGCCAGCAACCATCCCGTCGGGATTTCGGGGTTGGACACTGAAGCTTTCTTT.

CDR3 bases: TGCGCCAGCAGCTCTCCCCCGGGAGGTTCTAGCACAGATACGCAGTATTTT. As protein: CASSSPPGGSSTDTQYF. V is TRBV5-1 and J is TRBJ2-3; 7 nucleotides agree with TRBD2. From germline, CDR1 is SGHRS and CDR2 YFSETQ. Trimming at V came to 3 bases and at J to 0 bases, leaving 10 bases not matched to a gene. The CDR3 has 17 amino acids.

The chain joins TRBV7-8 to TRBJ1-5, with TRBD1 matching over 8 bases. With 1 base clipped from V and 3 bases from J, the junction kept 11 bases outside the gene matches. The CDR3 length is 18 residues. Germline V gives CDR1 SGHVS, CDR2 FQNEAQ. CDR3 sequence: CASSLVPDRGAINQPQHF. CDR3 nucleotides: TGTGCCAGCAGCTTAGTGCCCGACAGGGGCGCAATCAATCAGCCCCAGCATTTT.

The chain has TRBV2 and TRBJ2-3; a weak D match, TRBD2 (6 bases). V lost 7 bases to trimming and J lost 2 bases, with 13 bases between them. Germline V gene data show CDR1 as SNHLY and CDR2 as FYNNEI. The CDR3 runs 14 residues. The chain's CDR3 is CASILAGLTDTQYF. Written as DNA, the CDR3 is TGTGCCAGCATTCTTGCGGGGCTCACAGATACGCAGTATTTT. The variable domain in full, with the rest retrieved from reference TRBV2 and TRBJ2-3, is EPEVTQTPSHQVTQMGQEVILRCVPISNHLYFYWYRQILGQKVEFLVSFYNNEISEKSEIFDDQFSVERPDGSNFTLKIRSTKLEDSAMYFCASILAGLTDTQYFGPGTRLTVL.

This clone was observed a few times. The rearrangement links TRBV7-2 to TRBJ1-1; D remains unclear. This CDR3 contains 13 residues. Germline V gene lookup returns CDR1 SGHTA and CDR2 FQGNSA. Between the trimmed V and J ends, which lost 3 bases and 6 bases, there was a span of 11 bases. The CDR3 is CASSFQREAEAFF. CDR3 DNA sequence: TGTGCCAGCAGCTTCCAGCGGGAGGCTGAAGCTTTCTTT.

The chain links TRBV6-2 or TRBV6-3 to TRBJ1-6, with D uncertain. This CDR3 has 13 residues. Germline values: CDR1 MNHEY, CDR2 SVGEGT. V was pared by 3 bases and J by 9 bases, with 9 bases between. The CDR3 is CASSYSWFSPLHF. Written as DNA, the CDR3 is TGTGCCAGCAGTTATAGTTGGTTTTCACCCCTCCACTTT.

V usage is TRBV19 and J usage is TRBJ1-5; unclear D gene. In germline, CDR1 is LNHDA, CDR2 SQIVND (reference sequence). V was cut by 5 bases and J by 5 bases, with 10 bases left in between. This CDR3 comprises 13 residues. The CDR3 reads CASSVDGDQPQHF. The CDR3 bases are TGTGCCAGTAGTGTGGACGGGGATCAGCCCCAGCATTTT.

This chain uses TRBV10-2 with TRBJ2-7, with D unresolved. The CDR3 spans 13 residues. The V gene's germline CDR1 is WSHSY and CDR2 SAAADI. V was shortened by 4 bases and J by 0 bases, with 7 bases between the two germline ends. CDR3 sequence: CASSVVNSYEQYF. In DNA, the CDR3 is TGCGCCAGCAGTGTAGTCAACTCCTACGAGCAGTACTTC.

The V and J genes are TRBV27 and TRBJ2-1; 10 positions agree with TRBD2. CDR1 MNHEY and CDR2 SMNVEV come from the germline V gene (reference sequence). The CDR3 is 14 residues long. V shed 6 bases, J shed 9 bases, and the junction held 8 bases outside the gene matches. Written as DNA, the CDR3 is TGTGCCAGCAGAACCCTAGCGGGAGTCAGTGAGCAGTTCTTC. Protein sequence: CASRTLAGVSEQFF.

The rearrangement uses TRBV7-8 and TRBJ1-3, with D unclear. CDR3 size: 16 residues. V was trimmed by 3 bases and J by 0 bases, leaving 12 bases between them. Germline V gene lookup returns CDR1 SGHVS and CDR2 FQNEAQ. CDR3 in amino acids: CASSFRQANSGNTIYF. In nucleotides, the CDR3 is TGTGCCAGCAGCTTCCGGCAGGCCAACTCTGGAAACACCATATATTTT. Combining the CDR3 with reference TRBV7-8 and TRBJ1-3 gives the whole variable domain GAGVSQSPRYKVAKRGQDVALRCDPISGHVSLFWYQQALGQGPEFLTYFQNEAQLDKSGLPSDRFFAERPEGSVSTLKIQRTQQEDSAVYLCASSFRQANSGNTIYFGEGSWLTVV.

This chain links TRBV9 with TRBJ1-1; 11 bases fit TRBD1. Unmatched junction bases numbered 20, after V lost 4 bases and J lost 9 bases. Germline V gene sequence: CDR1 SGDLS, CDR2 YYNGEE. The CDR3 has 18 amino acids. The CDR3 DNA follows: TGTGCCAGCAGCACCACTCCCGGGACAGGGGGGCAGATGGTGAAAGCTTTCTTT. It translates to CASSTTPGTGGQMVKAFF.

In this sample, this clone turned up once. V usage is TRBV10-3 and J usage is TRBJ1-1; weak D call: TRBD1 (6 bases). The CDR3 spans 14 residues. Germline V CDR1 and CDR2: ENHRY, SYGVKD. With 2 bases removed from V and 5 bases from J, the gap between germline ends came to 12 bases. In DNA form, the CDR3 reads TGTGCCATCAGTGAGGGCAGGGGCTGGACTGAAGCTTTCTTT. It yields the protein CAISEGRGWTEAFF.

V usage is TRBV4-1 and J usage is TRBJ1-6; D is undetermined. Germline V gene sequence: CDR1 MGHRA, CDR2 YSYEKL. There are 15 residues in the CDR3. V dropped 1 base and J dropped 7 bases, with 11 bases sitting between them. CDR3 region: CASSQVEGRNSPLHF. The CDR3 DNA reads TGCGCCAGCAGCCAAGTGGAGGGCAGAAATTCACCCCTCCACTTT.

J is TRBJ2-3 and V is TRBV3-1 (or the pseudogene TRBV3-2), with 10 bases matching TRBD2. V dropped 3 bases and J dropped 2; count of bases not matched to a gene: 20. The CDR3 totals 21 residues. Germline V CDR1 and CDR2: LGHDT, YNNKEL (reference sequence). The CDR3 nucleotides read TGTGCCAGCAGCCACCCTAATCCGGGACTAGCGTCCCACTTCGACACAGATACGCAGTATTTT. The encoded protein is CASSHPNPGLASHFDTDTQYF.

J is TRBJ2-2 and V is TRBV6-5, with D maybe TRBD1 (7 bases). V shed 11 bases and J shed 3 bases, with 13 bases lying between them. Per the germline V gene, CDR1 is MNHEY and CDR2 is SVGAGI. The CDR3 sequence is 13 residues long. Here the CDR3 reads CAGRTGDTGELFF. The CDR3 DNA sequence: TGTGCCGGGAGGACAGGAGACACCGGGGAGCTGTTTTTT.

This rearrangement joins TRBV5-1 to TRBJ1-4, with 7 nucleotides matching TRBD1. CDR3 length equals 15 residues. The V gene's germline CDR1 is SGHRS and CDR2 YFSETQ. V was clipped by 5 bases and J by 10 bases; unmatched bases: 14. This CDR3 reads CASRNWGQKIGKLFF. The CDR3 DNA sequence: TGCGCCAGCAGAAACTGGGGACAGAAAATAGGAAAACTGTTTTTT.

The rearrangement links TRBV19 to TRBJ2-1; TRBD2 agrees at 11 bases. There are 14 residues in the CDR3. The V and J ends lost 10 bases and 2 bases, in that order; junction bases with no gene match: 4. The germline V gene encodes CDR1 LNHDA and CDR2 SQIVND (reference sequence). The CDR3, as DNA: TGTGCCACCCTAGCGGGAGGTCCCTACAATGAGCAGTTCTTC. This encodes CATLAGGPYNEQFF.